The sequence of this T cell receptor beta chain was determined in a study of OX40 agonist ivuxolimab in advanced cancers. Study-level information: The patients received ivuxolimab by intravenous route every 2 weeks at 0.01 to 10 mg/kg. Study-wide results and limits: Some of the nonresponding patients also showed low levels of normalized T-cell clonal expansion. Determination of antigen specificity was not performed for the expanded peripheral T cells. Among patients with partial responses at 0.1-3.0 mg/kg, clonal expansion was among the lowest.

The CDR3 totals 13 residues. The germline V gene encodes CDR1 GTSNPN and CDR2 SVGIG (reference sequence). The V end was cut by 4 bases, the J end by 6 bases, with 12 bases between. As regards this clone: The antigen is unknown.

Profiled with immunoSEQ multiplex PCR; TCRdb holds only in-frame clones, not every one. Found here are 30,000 or so clones, roughly 90% of them singletons; the top ten hold about 30%. The sequences come from CD4+ or CD8+ T cells sorted from blood, collected in a trial of the OX40 agonist ivuxolimab. This clonotype was sampled from an adult with an advanced solid tumor such as melanoma, head and neck, liver or kidney cancer. V and J are TRBV30 and TRBJ2-2; the D gene could be TRBD1 or TRBD2 (5 bases each). CDR3 sequence: CAWTSLGAGELFF. The CDR3 DNA is TGTGCCTGGACCTCGCTGGGGGCCGGGGAGCTGTTTTTT. Based on the CDR3 plus reference TRBV30 and TRBJ2-2, the full variable domain is SQTIHQWPATLVQPVGSPLSLECTVEGTSNPNLYWYRQAAGRGLQLLFYSVGIGQISSEVPQNLSASRPQDRQFILSSKKLLLSDSGFYLCAWTSLGAGELFFGEGSRLTVL.